The sequence of this T cell receptor beta chain was determined in a study of Ad26.COV2.S vaccination and SARS-CoV-2 variants (dated by TCRdb to about 2021). Describing the broader study: Donors in the vaccine arm were drawn from COV1001, a multicentre, randomized, double-blind, placebo-controlled phase I-IIa trial testing Ad26.COV2.S in healthy adults. Dosing of Ad26.COV2.S was intramuscular, at either 5x10^10 or 1x10^11 viral particles, delivered as one shot or as two shots spaced 56 days apart. TCRbeta repertoire sequencing served as the tool for gauging how specific and how broad the SARS-CoV-2-reactive T cell receptors were following Ad26.COV2.S vaccination. A total of approximately 30 samples were included in the TCR-sequenced set, comprising about 20 Ad26.COV2.S vaccine recipients, 5 placebo recipients and 8 SARS-CoV-2 convalescent individuals. Participants in the trial were split at random into five groups of five each, receiving low-dose or high-dose Ad26.COV2.S once or twice, or else placebo on both occasions. Investigators remained blinded to trial group allocation during experiments and outcome assessment. The research as a whole found: According to the authors, total T cell responses may have been underestimated by the TCR breadth and depth analyses. Comparable non-spike TCR breadth was observed between vaccine and placebo recipients, consistent with only spike being contained in the vaccine. After vaccination, substantial breadth of spike-specific CD8+ and CD4+ T cell responses was reported. The study was not powered for comparison of responses between vaccine doses or regimens. Higher spike-specific TCR breadth was observed in Ad26.COV2.S recipients than in placebo recipients (P = 0.0014).

The label giving this sample's treatment or condition can be read as: 15 to 20 received Ad26.COV2.S at low or high dose, single or two shots; a few received placebo; per-sample allocation not given. Repertoires of vaccine and placebo recipients were sequenced from samples taken on day 63 after the first injection. In Cohort 1b, about two dozen adults aged 18-55 years were enrolled at a single site in Boston, USA, between 29 July and 7 August 2020. Ad26.COV2.S was a replication-incompetent adenovirus type 26 vector expressing a prefusion-stabilized SARS-CoV-2 spike protein from the original Wuhan strain. CDR1 and CDR2 were assigned from the germline V gene as ENHRY and SYGVKD. Spanning cysteine to phenylalanine, the CDR3 consists of 12 amino acids. The kept DNA is CDR3 alone, 36 bases in frame from the first base. A distance of 6 bases separates the germline ends of V and J, which lose 3 bases and 4 bases respectively.

Comment on this clone: The antigen it binds to is not known. Nothing much larger sits one base from this clone, and base qualities are not available.

TCRbeta CDR3 regions were sequenced with the immunoSEQ Assay. After extraction, genomic DNA underwent amplification by bias-controlled multiplex PCR, followed by high-throughput sequencing. Per the authors' processing: To quantify the absolute abundance of every unique TCRbeta CDR3 region, sequences were collapsed and filtered. T cell fraction was estimated by normalization of TCRbeta template counts to usable DNA, with usable DNA being measured through amplification of reference genes present in all nucleated cells. Repertoire TCRs were annotated as SARS-CoV-2-specific when V gene, CDR3 amino acid sequence and J gene were exactly matched to a known reactive TCR set. MIRA supplied the reference SARS-CoV-2 TCR set, which was filtered for enrichment in COVID-19-positive ImmuneCODE repertoires so that public or cross-reactive TCRs were removed. Drawing on the MIRA antigens, annotated TCRs were analysed further at the level of specific ORF or position within ORF. Breadth was defined as the number of annotated unique rearrangements divided by the total number of unique productive rearrangements, and depth was defined as the summed frequency of the annotated unique rearrangements. Two-sided Wilcoxon rank-sum tests were applied when comparing TCR breadth between groups. TCRdb's version of the immuneACCESS table is confined to in-frame rearrangements and falls short of the full clone set. An unresolved V gene accounts for under half of the shortfall where checked; the remainder is of unknown origin. From that table come the V and J calls and clone size; the DNA was used to work out D and trimming. The sample table lists roughly 320,000 clones, just over 85% of them with a count of one. Of the sample, more than 1.5% falls within the top ten clones.

The receptor was isolated from a person between 18 and 59 years old who received the Ad26.COV2.S COVID-19 vaccine or a placebo. The source material was peripheral blood, sampled in a trial of Ad26.COV2.S vaccine versus placebo. The chain is assembled from TRBV10-3 and TRBJ1-2; the D segment cannot be called with confidence. The sequenced DNA: TGTGCCATCAGTGAAGATCTCTATGGCTACACCTTC. Its protein reads: CAISEDLYGYTF.